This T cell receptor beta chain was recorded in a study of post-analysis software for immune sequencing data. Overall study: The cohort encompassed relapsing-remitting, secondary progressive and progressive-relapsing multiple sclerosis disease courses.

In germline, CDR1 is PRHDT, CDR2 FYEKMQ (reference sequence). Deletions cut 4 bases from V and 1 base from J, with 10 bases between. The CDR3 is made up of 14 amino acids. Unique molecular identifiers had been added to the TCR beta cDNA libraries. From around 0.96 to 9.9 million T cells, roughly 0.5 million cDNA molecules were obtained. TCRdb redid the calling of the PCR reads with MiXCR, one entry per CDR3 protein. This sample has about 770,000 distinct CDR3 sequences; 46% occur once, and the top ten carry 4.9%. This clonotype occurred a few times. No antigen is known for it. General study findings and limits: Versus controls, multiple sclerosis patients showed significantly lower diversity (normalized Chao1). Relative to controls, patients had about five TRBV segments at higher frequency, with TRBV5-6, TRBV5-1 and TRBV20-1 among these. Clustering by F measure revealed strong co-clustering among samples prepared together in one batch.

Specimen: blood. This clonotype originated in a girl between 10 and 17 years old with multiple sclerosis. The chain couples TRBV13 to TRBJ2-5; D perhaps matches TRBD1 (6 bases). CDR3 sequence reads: CASSSGQLQETQYF. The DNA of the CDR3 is TGTGCCAGCAGCTCAGGACAGCTCCAAGAGACCCAGTACTTC.